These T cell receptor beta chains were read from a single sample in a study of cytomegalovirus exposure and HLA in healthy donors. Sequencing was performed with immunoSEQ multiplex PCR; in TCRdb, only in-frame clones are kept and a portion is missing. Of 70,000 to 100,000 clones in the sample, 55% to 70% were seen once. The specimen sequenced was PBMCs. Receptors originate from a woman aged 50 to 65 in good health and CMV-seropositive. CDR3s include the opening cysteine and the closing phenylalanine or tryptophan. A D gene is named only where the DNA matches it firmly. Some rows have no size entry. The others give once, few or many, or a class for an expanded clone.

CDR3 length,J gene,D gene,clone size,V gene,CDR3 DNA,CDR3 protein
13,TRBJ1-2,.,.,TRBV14,TGTGCCAGCAGCCCGATGCGCGACTATGGCTACACCTTC,CASSPMRDYGYTF
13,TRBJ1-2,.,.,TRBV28,TGTGCCAGCAGCATCCTATGGGAGAATGGCTACACCTTC,CASSILWENGYTF
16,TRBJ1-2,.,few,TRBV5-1,TGCGCCAGCAGCTCGGCCAACACCGGACAGATCTATGGCTACACCTTC,CASSSANTGQIYGYTF
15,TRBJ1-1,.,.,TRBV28,TGTGCCAGCAGTTTATCTGACAGCTTGAACACTGAAGCTTTCTTT,CASSLSDSLNTEAFF
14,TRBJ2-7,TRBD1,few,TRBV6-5,TGTGCCAGCAGTTTAGGACAGGGGACATACGAGCAGTACTTC,CASSLGQGTYEQYF
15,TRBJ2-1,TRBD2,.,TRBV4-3,TGCGCCAGCAGCCTCGTAGCGGGGGGCTACAATGAGCAGTTCTTC,CASSLVAGGYNEQFF
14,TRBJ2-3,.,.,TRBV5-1,TGCGCCAGCAGCTTGGGAGGTTACACAGATACGCAGTATTTT,CASSLGGYTDTQYF
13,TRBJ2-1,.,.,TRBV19,TGTGCCAGTAGTGTGACAGATTACAATGAGCAGTTCTTC,CASSVTDYNEQFF
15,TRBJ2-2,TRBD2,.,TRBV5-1,TGCGCCAGCAGCTTCCGGGGGGGCAACACCGGGGAGCTGTTTTTT,CASSFRGGNTGELFF
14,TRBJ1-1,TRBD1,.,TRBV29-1,TGCAGCGTTTGGATACAGGGGAAGAACACTGAAGCTTTCTTT,CSVWIQGKNTEAFF
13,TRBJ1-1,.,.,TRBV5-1,TGCGCCAGCAGCTTGGGGGCATTCACTGAAGCTTTCTTT,CASSLGAFTEAFF
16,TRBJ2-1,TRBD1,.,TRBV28,TGTGCCAGCAGTTCCCCCGGGACAGGGGGCTGGAATGAGCAGTTCTTC,CASSSPGTGGWNEQFF
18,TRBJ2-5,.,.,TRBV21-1,.,CASSPPVWASGASGTQYF
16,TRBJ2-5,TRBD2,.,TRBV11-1,TGTGCCAGCAGCCCTCGACTAGCGGGGGGGGGAGAGACCCAGTACTTC,CASSPRLAGGGETQYF
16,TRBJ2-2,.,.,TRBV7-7,TGTGCCAGCAGCTTAGGTCCCGCAGGGTCAACCGGGGAGCTGTTTTTT,CASSLGPAGSTGELFF
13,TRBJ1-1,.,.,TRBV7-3,TGTGCCAGCAGCACGACAGGTTACACTGAAGCTTTCTTT,CASSTTGYTEAFF
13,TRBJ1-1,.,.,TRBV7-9,TGTGCCAGCAGCTTACAGGGAAACACTGAAGCTTTCTTT,CASSLQGNTEAFF
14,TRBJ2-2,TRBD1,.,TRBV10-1,TGCGCCAGCAGCGCGACAGGGATGGCCGGGGAGCTGTTTTTT,CASSATGMAGELFF
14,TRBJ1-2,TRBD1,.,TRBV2,TGTGCCAGCAGGACGGACAGGGCTTACTATGGCTACACCTTC,CASRTDRAYYGYTF
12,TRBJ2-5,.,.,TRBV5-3,TGTGCCAGAAGTACTTCGCAAGAGACCCAGTACTTC,CARSTSQETQYF
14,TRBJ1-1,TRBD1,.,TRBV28,TGTGCCAGCAGGAACGACAGGGTGGACACTGAAGCTTTCTTT,CASRNDRVDTEAFF
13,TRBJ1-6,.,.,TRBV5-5,TGTGCCAGCAGCTGGAGCTCATATTCACCCCTCCACTTT,CASSWSSYSPLHF
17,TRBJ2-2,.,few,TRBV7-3,TGTGCCAGCAGCTTAGGGCAGGGAAGGATTGACACCGGGGAGCTGTTTTTT,CASSLGQGRIDTGELFF
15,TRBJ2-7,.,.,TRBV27,TGTGCCAGCAGTTCCATACAGGGTGTCCCCTACGAGCAGTACTTC,CASSSIQGVPYEQYF
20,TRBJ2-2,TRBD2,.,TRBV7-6,TGTGCCAGCAGCTGGAAGGGACTAGCGGGGGGGGATACGAACACCGGGGAGCTGTTTTTT,CASSWKGLAGGDTNTGELFF
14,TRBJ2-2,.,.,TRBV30,TGTGCCTGGACCTGGGGCGCGAACACCGGGGAGCTGTTTTTT,CAWTWGANTGELFF